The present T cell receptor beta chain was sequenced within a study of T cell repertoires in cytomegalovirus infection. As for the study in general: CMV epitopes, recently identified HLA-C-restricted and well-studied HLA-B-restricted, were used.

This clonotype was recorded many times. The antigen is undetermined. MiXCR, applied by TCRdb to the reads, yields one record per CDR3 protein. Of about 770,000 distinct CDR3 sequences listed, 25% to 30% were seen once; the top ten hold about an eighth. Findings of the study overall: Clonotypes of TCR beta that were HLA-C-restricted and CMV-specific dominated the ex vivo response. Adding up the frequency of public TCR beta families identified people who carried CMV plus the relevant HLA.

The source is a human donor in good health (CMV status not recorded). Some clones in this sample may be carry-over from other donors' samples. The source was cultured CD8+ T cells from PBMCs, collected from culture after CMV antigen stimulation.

The CDR3 reads CASSESAYPGQIGNTIYF. CDR3 DNA sequence: TGTGCCAGCAGTGAATCTGCTTACCCGGGACAGATCGGAAACACCATATATTTT. V is TRBV25-1 and J is TRBJ1-3, with TRBD1 matching over 7 bases. With V trimmed by 1 base and J by 4 bases, 13 bases remained unmatched. The germline gives CDR1 MGHDK, CDR2 SYGVNS. The CDR3 length is 18 residues.